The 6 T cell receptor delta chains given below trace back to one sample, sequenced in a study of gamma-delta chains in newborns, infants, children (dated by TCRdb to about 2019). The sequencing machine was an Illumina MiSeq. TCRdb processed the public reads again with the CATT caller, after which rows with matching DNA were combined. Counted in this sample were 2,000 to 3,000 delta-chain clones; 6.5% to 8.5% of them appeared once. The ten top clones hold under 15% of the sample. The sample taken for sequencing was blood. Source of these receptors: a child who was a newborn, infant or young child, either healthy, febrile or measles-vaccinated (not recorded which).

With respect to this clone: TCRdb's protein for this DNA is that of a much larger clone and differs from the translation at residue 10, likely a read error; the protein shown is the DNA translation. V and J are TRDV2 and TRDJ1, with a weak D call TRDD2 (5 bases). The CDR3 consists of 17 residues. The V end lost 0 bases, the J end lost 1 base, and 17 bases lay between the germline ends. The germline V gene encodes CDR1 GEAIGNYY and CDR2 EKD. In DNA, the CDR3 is TGTGCCTGTGACACCGTCCTATACAAACCTACCACCGATAAACTCATCTTT. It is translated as CACDTVLYKPTTDKLIF.

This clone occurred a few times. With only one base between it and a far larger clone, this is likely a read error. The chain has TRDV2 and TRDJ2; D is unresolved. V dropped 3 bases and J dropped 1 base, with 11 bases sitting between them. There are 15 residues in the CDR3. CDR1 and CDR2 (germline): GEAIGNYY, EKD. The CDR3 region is CACDLLWDLTAQLFF. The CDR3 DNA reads TGTGCCTGTGACCTACTGTGGGATTTGACAGCACAACTCTTCTTT.

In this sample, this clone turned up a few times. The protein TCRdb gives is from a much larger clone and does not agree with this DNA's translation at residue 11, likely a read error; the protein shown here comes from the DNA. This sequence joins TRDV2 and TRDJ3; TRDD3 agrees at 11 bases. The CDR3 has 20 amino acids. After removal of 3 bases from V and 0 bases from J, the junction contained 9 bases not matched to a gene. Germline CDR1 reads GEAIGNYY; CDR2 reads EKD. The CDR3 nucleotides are TGTGCCTGTGACCCTTTACTGGGGGATAAAGGCTCCTGGGACACCCGACAGATGTTTTTC. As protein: CACDPLLGDKGSWDTRQMFF.

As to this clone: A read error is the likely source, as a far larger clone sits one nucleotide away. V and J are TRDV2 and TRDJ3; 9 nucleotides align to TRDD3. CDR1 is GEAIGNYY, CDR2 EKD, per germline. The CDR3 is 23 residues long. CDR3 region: CACDTVHVQRGYESSWDTRKMFF. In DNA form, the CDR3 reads TGTGCCTGTGACACCGTTCACGTCCAAAGGGGATACGAGAGCTCCTGGGACACCCGAAAGATGTTTTTC.

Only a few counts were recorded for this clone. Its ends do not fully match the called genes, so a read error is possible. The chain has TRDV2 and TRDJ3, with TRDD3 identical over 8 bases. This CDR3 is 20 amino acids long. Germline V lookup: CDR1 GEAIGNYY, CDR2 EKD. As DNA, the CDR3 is TGTGCCTGTGATCTTGTACTGGGGGGTCCTAGCTCCTGGGGCACCCGACAGATGTTTTTC. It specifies CACDLVLGGPSSWGTRQMFF.

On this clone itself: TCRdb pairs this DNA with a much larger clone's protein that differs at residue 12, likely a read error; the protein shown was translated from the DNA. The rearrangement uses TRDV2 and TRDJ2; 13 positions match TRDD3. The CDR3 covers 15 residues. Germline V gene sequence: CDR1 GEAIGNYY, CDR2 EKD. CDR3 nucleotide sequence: TGTGCCTGTGACGTACTGGGGGATACGACAGCACGACTCTTCTTT. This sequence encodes CACDVLGDTTARLFF.